This T cell receptor beta chain came from a study of blood T cell repertoires in COVID-19. Background on the study: COVID-19 samples collected from the United States, Italy and Spain covered acute and convalescent phases.

Original analysis: Cell counts per sample came from amplifying reference gene primers. TCRdb's copy holds only in-frame clones and misses some; the assay was immunoSEQ multiplex PCR. V, J and clone size are taken as reported in that table, and D and trimming were inferred from the DNA itself. Of over 60,000 clones in the sample, around nine tenths were seen once. CDR1 is SGHVS and CDR2 is FQNEAQ in the germline V gene. V trimming: 5 bases; J trimming: 2 bases; junction bases outside the gene matches: 10. The CDR3 covers 16 residues. This chain joins TRBV7-8 and TRBJ2-3, with 7 bases aligning to TRBD1. The receptor's source is a man aged 70-80 years with active or convalescent COVID-19. The sequenced sample consisted of peripheral blood. The CDR3 nucleotides are TGTGCCAGCAGCCAGGGGGTGCAGGGTCACACAGATACGCAGTATTTT. Amino acids: CASSQGVQGHTDTQYF.